This T cell receptor (beta chain) was recovered during a study of blood T cell repertoires in COVID-19. Study details: The United States, Italy and Spain were the sources of the acute and convalescent COVID-19 samples. Nucleic acid was either cDNA or gDNA, and it came from T cells, B-cell-depleted T cells, or PBMCs.

The V end was cut by 1 base, the J end by 0 bases, with 17 bases between. Per the germline V gene, CDR1 is LGHNA and CDR2 is YNFKEQ. This CDR3 has 18 residues. As processed by the authors: Amplifying reference gene primers gave estimates of nucleated cell counts. Using immunoSEQ multiplex PCR, the repertoire was profiled, and TCRdb retains in-frame clones only, with some absent. That table supplies the V and J calls and clone size; D and trimming were determined from the DNA. The sample lists about 230,000 clones, roughly 85% occurring once. The source material was peripheral blood. This sequence originates from a woman in her 70s with active or convalescent COVID-19. This rearrangement joins TRBV4-2 to TRBJ2-3; no clear D. Written as DNA, the CDR3 is TGTGCCAGCAGCCAAGGGATCCCCACTATATCTAGCACAGATACGCAGTATTTT. This gives the protein CASSQGIPTISSTDTQYF.